This T cell receptor (beta chain) appears in the sequencing data of a study of blood T cell repertoires in COVID-19. Study at large: Researchers got acute and convalescent COVID-19 samples from the United States, Italy and Spain. Sources were T cells, B-cell-depleted T cells, or PBMCs; the material itself was cDNA or gDNA.

Original processing methods: Reference gene primer amplification in the assay estimated nucleated cell counts. Method: immunoSEQ multiplex PCR; TCRdb's copy keeps in-frame clones and lacks some. V, J and clone size reflect that table, while D and trimming were determined from the DNA. This sample yields approximately 94,000 clones, of which 75% to 85% are seen a single time; 25% belongs to the top ten. Sequencing used peripheral blood. The receptor comes from a man aged 60 to 75 with acute or convalescent COVID-19.

CDR3 residues: CASGQGLPNSPLHF. As DNA, the CDR3 is TGTGCCAGCGGGCAGGGCTTACCCAATTCACCCCTCCACTTT. This sequence joins TRBV7-9 and TRBJ1-6; a possible D gene is TRBD1 (5 bases). CDR3 size: 14 residues. Germline lookup yields CDR1 SEHNR and CDR2 FQNEAQ (reference sequence). V shed 8 bases and J shed 7 bases, with 15 bases lying between them. The full variable domain, its missing parts supplied by reference TRBV7-9 and TRBJ1-6, is DTGVSQNPRHKITKRGQNVTFRCDPISEHNRLYWYRQTLGQGPEFLTYFQNEAQLEKSRLLSDRFSAERPKGSFSTLEIQRTEQGDSAMYLCASGQGLPNSPLHFGNGTRLTVT.